The clone carrying this T cell receptor beta chain has at least ten counts. One entry per CDR3 protein, called by TCRdb with MiXCR from the 5' RACE reads. The sample has a few hundred thousand distinct CDR3 sequences, approximately 19% seen once. The record originates from a study of T-cell memory formation after mild COVID-19. The CDR3 contains 13 residues. Germline-derived CDR1 and CDR2 are SGHRS and YFSETQ. V was shortened by 0 bases and J by 1 base, with 4 bases between the two germline ends. This receptor was taken from a young man who had mild COVID-19 (a few samples of this study predate the infection). Cell type and time point are not known. The chain couples TRBV5-1 to TRBJ2-5; D uncertain. The sample was PBMCs or a T cell subset sorted from them (not recorded which). CDR3 region: CASSLGTQETQYF. The CDR3 DNA is TGCGCCAGCAGCTTGGGGACCCAAGAGACCCAGTACTTC.